One TCR beta chain is described in this entry. Its antigen is not known. This sample was included in a study of siplizumab effects on memory and regulatory T cells. Overall study findings and caveats: The majority of clones, roughly 80-95% of proliferating CD4+ or CD8+ clones, lacked an assignable naive or memory phenotype.

The repertoire was sequenced with immunoSEQ multiplex PCR; TCRdb's copy has only in-frame clones and lacks some. The repertoire holds 90,000 to 120,000 clones, with about 94% as singletons. Sequencing used Tregs sorted from blood. This TCR came from a human donor in good health.

This CDR3 reads CASRPTVWNTEAFF. The CDR3 DNA sequence: TGTGCCAGTAGGCCGACAGTCTGGAACACTGAAGCTTTCTTT. This sequence joins TRBV19 and TRBJ1-1, with a tentative D call TRBD1 (5 bases). Trimming left V 6 bases short and J 1 base short, with 12 bases between. The CDR3 contains 14 residues. Germline V lookup: CDR1 LNHDA, CDR2 SQIVND (reference sequence).